This TCR beta chain is from a study of T cell responses to AZD1222 COVID-19 vaccine. CDR3 length: 15 residues. Germline CDR1 MGHRA, CDR2 YSYEKL. Unmatched junction bases numbered 11, after V lost 3 bases and J lost 8 bases. Generated by immunoSEQ multiplex PCR, the TCRdb table keeps only in-frame clones and is missing some. The data show about 130,000 clones, roughly 90% seen once. The source material was peripheral blood, sampled on day 0 of AZD1222 vaccination. The sequence was collected from an adult in good health. J is TRBJ1-2 and V is TRBV4-1; TRBD1 aligns across 8 bases. The CDR3 bases are TGCGCCAGCAGCCACCCGGTACAGGGGGAAAGGGGCTACACCTTC. It yields the protein CASSHPVQGERGYTF.